The clone carrying this T cell receptor beta chain was detected only once. Its antigen is still unknown. This PCR relied on a set of 60 Vbeta primers and 13 Jbeta primers. Data came from immunoSEQ multiplex PCR; TCRdb stores just in-frame clones and leaves some out. The table includes about 57,000 clones, 65% to 85% detected once. These data originate in a study of cytomegalovirus exposure and HLA in healthy donors. Study at large: Earlier, almost 120 million unique TCR beta sequences were recovered from 200 million or so T cells by an analysis. Study outcomes and limitations: The study recorded 150 to 200 TCR beta chains that were cytomegalovirus-associated. Follow-up analysis seemed to connect common viral pathogens with several of the most significant clusters identified.

Trimming stripped 5 bases from V and 4 bases from J, with 9 bases between. There are 13 residues in the CDR3. Germline CDR1 and CDR2: LNHDA and SQIVND (reference sequence). All donors participated as healthy donors of bone marrow. Sequenced sample: PBMCs. This TCR derives from a woman in her 30s in good health and CMV-seronegative. The chain couples TRBV19 to TRBJ1-5, with D maybe TRBD1 (5 bases). Here the CDR3 reads CASSATANQPQHF. In nucleotides, the CDR3 is TGTGCCAGTAGTGCGACAGCAAATCAGCCCCAGCATTTT. Combining the CDR3 with reference TRBV19 and TRBJ1-5 gives the whole variable domain DGGITQSPKYLFRKEGQNVTLSCEQNLNHDAMYWYRQDPGQGLRLIYYSQIVNDFQKGDIAEGYSVSREKKESFPLTVTSAQKNPTAFYLCASSATANQPQHFGDGTRLSIL.